Presented here are 13 T cell receptor beta chains from one specimen sequenced in a study of T cells in tumors after PD-1 blockade. Using immunoSEQ multiplex PCR, the repertoire was profiled, and TCRdb retains in-frame clones only, with some absent. The data contain almost 35,000 clones, approximately 70% of them singletons. Source: PBMCs, taken after anti-PD-1 treatment. The source of these receptors is a human donor with basal cell carcinoma.

The rearrangement uses TRBV3-1 (or the pseudogene TRBV3-2) and TRBJ2-1, with TRBD2 matching over 7 bases. After removal of 2 bases from V and 3 bases from J, the junction contained 7 bases not matched to a gene. In germline, CDR1 is LGHDT, CDR2 YNNKEL (reference sequence). CDR3 length: 16 residues. CDR3 in DNA: TGTGCCAGCAGCCAAAGTGGCGGGAGTATCTACAATGAGCAGTTCTTC. Its protein product is CASSQSGGSIYNEQFF.

There are a few counts of this clone. The V and J genes are TRBV24-1 and TRBJ2-3; D is unresolved. V gave up 8 bases and J gave up 4 bases, with 15 bases separating them. Germline CDR1 and CDR2: KGHDR and SFDVKD. CDR3 size: 14 residues. The CDR3 spells CATKRNLVSDTQYF. CDR3 bases: TGTGCCACCAAACGCAACTTGGTCTCAGATACGCAGTATTTT.

This clone was counted between two and nine times. The V call is TRBV2, the J call TRBJ1-6, with 9 bases matching TRBD1. J was trimmed by 8 bases and V by 6 bases; bases with no gene match: 8. CDR1 and CDR2 (germline): SNHLY, FYNNEI. There are 15 residues in the CDR3. The CDR3 here is CASRTGTGMYSPLHF. CDR3 coding DNA: TGTGCCAGCAGGACCGGGACAGGGATGTATTCACCCCTCCACTTT.

This sequence joins TRBV28 and TRBJ2-7; no firm D call. Germline V gene sequence: CDR1 MDHEN, CDR2 SYDVKM. The CDR3 length is 11 residues. V shed 5 bases and J shed 1 base, with 3 bases lying between them. The CDR3 DNA follows: TGTGCCAGCAGTACTTCCTACGAGCAGTACTTC. Its translation: CASSTSYEQYF.

With regard to this clone: Other DNA sequences in the sample encode the same CDR3. The chain couples TRBV9 to TRBJ1-5; D is unresolved. Trimming removed 0 bases at V and 6 bases at J, with 10 bases between. CDR1 SGDLS and CDR2 YYNGEE come from the germline V gene. The CDR3 is made up of 14 amino acids. The CDR3 DNA is TGTGCCAGCAGCGTAGGGAGGGAAACTCAGCCCCAGCATTTT. As protein: CASSVGRETQPQHF.

This sequence joins TRBV24-1 and TRBJ2-1; 12 bases agree with TRBD2. The CDR3 consists of 20 residues. Trimming removed 5 bases from V and 0 bases from J; junction bases left unmatched: 13. CDR1 is KGHDR and CDR2 is SFDVKD in the germline V gene. The CDR3 loop is CATSGATSGGLLSSYNEQFF. In DNA, the CDR3 is TGTGCCACCAGTGGAGCGACTAGCGGGGGCCTACTGAGCTCCTACAATGAGCAGTTCTTC.

The chain employs TRBV18 and TRBJ1-1; D is perhaps TRBD1 (5 bases). The V gene lost 3 bases and the J gene lost 1 base, with 15 bases spanning the gap. Germline V CDR1 and CDR2: KGHSH, LQKENI. The CDR3 extends over 16 amino acids. In nucleotides, the CDR3 is TGTGCCAGCTCACCTCCAAGGGGCAGGAGGAACACTGAAGCTTTCTTT. As protein: CASSPPRGRRNTEAFF.

This clone showed up just once. The chain combines TRBV11-3 with TRBJ2-2; D is unresolved. Trimming cost V 6 bases and J 1 base, with 12 bases left between them. The CDR3 contains 15 residues. In germline, CDR1 is SGHNT, CDR2 YENEEA. The CDR3 coding sequence is TGTGCCAGCAGTAGATTTGGGGAGAACACCGGGGAGCTGTTTTTT. Residues: CASSRFGENTGELFF.

J is TRBJ2-1 and V is TRBV6-2 or TRBV6-3; 8 positions match TRBD2. This CDR3 contains 18 residues. Germline V lookup: CDR1 MNHEY, CDR2 SVGEGT. V was pared by 4 bases and J by 0 bases, with 11 bases of the junction left unmatched. CDR3 sequence: CASSFNSGGPISYNEQFF. The DNA of the CDR3 is TGTGCCAGCAGTTTTAACAGCGGGGGTCCCATCTCCTACAATGAGCAGTTCTTC.

The chain links TRBV30 to TRBJ2-5; D might be TRBD2 (6 bases). The CDR3 consists of 13 residues. Deletions cut 0 bases from V and 2 bases from J, with 7 bases between. The germline gives CDR1 GTSNPN, CDR2 SVGIG (reference sequence). The CDR3 nucleotides read TGTGCCTGGAGTGTTGGGGGGCAAGAGACCCAGTACTTC. Amino acid sequence: CAWSVGGQETQYF.

The chain employs TRBV24-1 and TRBJ1-2; 8 bases map to TRBD1. CDR3 length equals 14 residues. Germline values: CDR1 KGHDR, CDR2 SFDVKD. After removal of 4 bases from V and 8 bases from J, the junction contained 8 bases not matched to a gene. Here the CDR3 reads CATSDSTGAEGYTF. The CDR3 region has the DNA TGTGCCACCAGTGACTCGACAGGGGCGGAAGGCTACACCTTC.

This clone was recorded only once. The V gene is TRBV7-2, the J gene TRBJ2-2; TRBD2 agrees at 13 bases. Trimming at V came to 5 bases and at J to 4 bases, leaving 7 bases not matched to a gene. The germline V gene encodes CDR1 SGHTA and CDR2 FQGNSA. The CDR3 extends over 17 amino acids. The CDR3 DNA reads TGTGCCAGCAGCCCACCGGGACTAGCGGGACCCACCGGGGAGCTGTTTTTT. Translated, it gives CASSPPGLAGPTGELFF.

The V and J genes are TRBV3-1 (or the pseudogene TRBV3-2) and TRBJ1-2, with unresolved D. V was trimmed by 0 bases and J by 7 bases, leaving 6 bases between them. The CDR3 is 12 amino acids. The germline V gene encodes CDR1 LGHDT and CDR2 YNNKEL (reference sequence). The CDR3 region has the DNA TGTGCCAGCAGCCAAGATCAGTCTGGCTACACCTTC. It yields the protein CASSQDQSGYTF.